This TCR beta chain derives from a study of blood T cell repertoires in COVID-19. Across the whole study: The United States, Italy and Spain supplied acute and convalescent COVID-19 samples.

From germline, CDR1 is LNHDA and CDR2 SQIVND (reference sequence). Trimming stripped 10 bases from V and 3 bases from J, with 10 bases between. CDR3 length equals 12 residues. Profiled with immunoSEQ multiplex PCR; TCRdb holds only in-frame clones, not every one. The sample shows 100,000 to 150,000 clones, approximately 85% of them seen only once. V is TRBV19 and J is TRBJ1-3; D not resolved. This clonotype originated in an elderly man with active or convalescent COVID-19. The specimen was peripheral blood. In DNA, the CDR3 is TGTGCCACTTGGGCCGGTGGAAACACCATATATTTT. Translated: CATWAGGNTIYF. Drawing the rest from reference TRBV19 and TRBJ1-3, the complete variable domain is DGGITQSPKYLFRKEGQNVTLSCEQNLNHDAMYWYRQDPGQGLRLIYYSQIVNDFQKGDIAEGYSVSREKKESFPLTVTSAQKNPTAFYLCATWAGGNTIYFGEGSWLTVV.